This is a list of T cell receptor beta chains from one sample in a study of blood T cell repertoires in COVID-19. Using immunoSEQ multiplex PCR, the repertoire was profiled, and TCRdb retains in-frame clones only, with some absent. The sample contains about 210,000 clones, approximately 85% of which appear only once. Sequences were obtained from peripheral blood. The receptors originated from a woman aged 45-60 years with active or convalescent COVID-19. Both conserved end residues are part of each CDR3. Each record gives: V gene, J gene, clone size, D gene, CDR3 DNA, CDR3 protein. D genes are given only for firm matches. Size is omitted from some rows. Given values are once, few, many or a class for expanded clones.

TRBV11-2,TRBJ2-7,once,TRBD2,TGTGCCAGCAGCCCGTCCCCTCAGCGGGAGTACGAGCAGTACTTC,CASSPSPQREYEQYF
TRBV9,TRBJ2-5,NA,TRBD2,TGTGCCAGCAGCGTAGCAGGACTAGCGGGATCTGAGACCCAGTACTTC,CASSVAGLAGSETQYF
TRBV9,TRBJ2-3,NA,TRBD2,TGTGCCAGCAGCGTTCTAGCGGGATATGGTACAGATACGCAGTATTTT,CASSVLAGYGTDTQYF
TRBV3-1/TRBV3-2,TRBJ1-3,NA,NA,TGTGCCAGCAGCCATCCCAAAAACCGGGTAGGCATATATTTT,CASSHPKNRVGIYF
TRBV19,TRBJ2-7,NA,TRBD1,TGTGCCAGTAGTATCACTGGGACAGGGGGCCGGAGCGAGCAGTACTTC,CASSITGTGGRSEQYF
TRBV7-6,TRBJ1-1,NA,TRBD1,TGTGCCAGCAGCTCGATCTCCGACAGGGATCGGGTTGAAGCTTTCTTT,CASSSISDRDRVEAFF
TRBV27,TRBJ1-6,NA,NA,NA,CASSFLENGSPLHF
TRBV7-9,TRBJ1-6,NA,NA,TGTGCCAGCAGCTTAGAGGGGGCCTATAATTCACCCCTCCACTTT,CASSLEGAYNSPLHF
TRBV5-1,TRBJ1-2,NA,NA,TGCGCCAGCAGCTCCAGTGGGGGGGGCGCTGGCTACACCTTC,CASSSSGGGAGYTF
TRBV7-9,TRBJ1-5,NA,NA,TGTGCCAGCAGCTCGCAGGGGAATCAGCCCCAGCATTTT,CASSSQGNQPQHF
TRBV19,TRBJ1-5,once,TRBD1,TGTGCCAGTAGTCCGGGACAGGGGCGTTATAGCAATCAGCCCCAGCATTTT,CASSPGQGRYSNQPQHF
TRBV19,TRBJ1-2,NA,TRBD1,TGTGCCAGTAGTCTCGGACAGGGGCACAACTATGGCTACACCTTC,CASSLGQGHNYGYTF
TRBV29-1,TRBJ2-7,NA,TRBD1,TGCAGCGTTTCAGAACAGGGGGCTAATCAGTACTTC,CSVSEQGANQYF
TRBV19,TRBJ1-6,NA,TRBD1,TGTGCCAGTAGTAGGGACAGGAAATCACCCCTCCACTTT,CASSRDRKSPLHF
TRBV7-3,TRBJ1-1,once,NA,TGTGCCAGCAGCTCCATACAGGGCACTGAAGCTTTCTTT,CASSSIQGTEAFF
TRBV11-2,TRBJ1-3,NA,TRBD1,TGTGCCAGCAGCTCCCAGGGGGTCGCTGGAAACACCATATATTTT,CASSSQGVAGNTIYF
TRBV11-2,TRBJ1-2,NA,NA,TGTGCCAGCAGCTTTTTCGACTTCTATGGCTACACCTTC,CASSFFDFYGYTF
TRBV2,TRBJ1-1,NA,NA,TGTGCCACACGACGAGGCAAATCCACTGAAGCTTTCTTT,CATRRGKSTEAFF
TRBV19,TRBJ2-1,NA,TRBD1,TGTGCCAGTAGTGATCCGGGACAGGGGGCGCGGGGTGAGCAGTTCTTC,CASSDPGQGARGEQFF
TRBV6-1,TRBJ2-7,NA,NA,TGTGCCAGCAGTGAAGAAGGGGGTAAGAACTCCTACGAGCAGTACTTC,CASSEEGGKNSYEQYF
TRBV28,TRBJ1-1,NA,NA,TGTGCCAGCACCCGTAACGGCAGGGGGAACACTGAAGCTTTCTTT,CASTRNGRGNTEAFF
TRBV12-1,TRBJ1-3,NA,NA,NA,CASSFGTGTAAVKQGNTIYF
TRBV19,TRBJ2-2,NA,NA,TGTGCCAGTAGGGGAGGGGGGATCGGGGAGCTGTTTTTT,CASRGGGIGELFF
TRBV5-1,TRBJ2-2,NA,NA,TGCGCCAGCAGCTGGGGAGATAGGACCGGGGAGCTGTTTTTT,CASSWGDRTGELFF
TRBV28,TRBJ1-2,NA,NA,TGTGCCAGCAGTCCCCCTCGTGTAAATGGCTACACCTTC,CASSPPRVNGYTF
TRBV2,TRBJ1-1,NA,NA,TGTGCCAGCGCAATTCAGGTGAACACTGAAGCTTTCTTT,CASAIQVNTEAFF
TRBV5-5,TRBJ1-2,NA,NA,TGTGCCAGCCAGGAGGACTATGGCTACACCTTC,CASQEDYGYTF
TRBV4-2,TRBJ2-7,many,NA,TGTGCCAGCAGCCAAGATCTGGGGGGCTACGAGCAGTACTTC,CASSQDLGGYEQYF
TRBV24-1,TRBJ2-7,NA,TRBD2,TGTGCCACCAGAAGACTGGGGGGGTACGAGCAGTACTTC,CATRRLGGYEQYF
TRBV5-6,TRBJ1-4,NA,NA,TGTGCCAGCAGCTTGGGACAGCCTAATGAAAAACTGTTTTTT,CASSLGQPNEKLFF
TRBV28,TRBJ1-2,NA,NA,TGTGCCAGCAGTTTCTCCGGGACTGGGGGAGATGGCTACACCTTC,CASSFSGTGGDGYTF
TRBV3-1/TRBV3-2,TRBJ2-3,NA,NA,TGTGCCAGCAGCTCGCGCCCCACAGATACGCAGTATTTT,CASSSRPTDTQYF
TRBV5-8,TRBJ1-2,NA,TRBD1,TGTGCCAGCAGCTCCTCCAAGGGGGCGCGCGGCTACACCTTC,CASSSSKGARGYTF
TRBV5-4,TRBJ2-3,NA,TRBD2,TGTGCCAGCAGCCGGTTAGCGGGGGGGGGCACAGATACGCAGTATTTT,CASSRLAGGGTDTQYF
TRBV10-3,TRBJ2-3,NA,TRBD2,TGTGCCATCAGTGAGTCGGGGGGGATCACAGATACGCAGTATTTT,CAISESGGITDTQYF
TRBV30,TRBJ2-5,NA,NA,TGTGCCTGGACTGTCGAGCGGGCCCCTCACTTC,CAWTVERAPHF
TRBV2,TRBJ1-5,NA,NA,TGTGCCAGCAGAGCCGGGACAATTGCCAATCAGCCCCAGCATTTT,CASRAGTIANQPQHF
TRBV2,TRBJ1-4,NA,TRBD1,TGTGCCAGCGTAGCCTCTATTACAGGGGTGGCTAATGAAAAACTGTTTTTT,CASVASITGVANEKLFF
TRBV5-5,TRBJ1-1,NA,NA,TGTGCCAGCAGCTTGTCAAGCGTGACAGCTTTCTTT,CASSLSSVTAFF
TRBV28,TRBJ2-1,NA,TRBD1,TGTGCCAGCGCCCCCTCCCGCGACAGGGGCAATGAGCAGTTCTTC,CASAPSRDRGNEQFF
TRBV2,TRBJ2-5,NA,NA,TGTGCCAGCACCGGTGGGATGGGGCTAGAGACCCAGTACTTC,CASTGGMGLETQYF
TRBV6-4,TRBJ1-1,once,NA,TGTGCCAGCAGTGACGGGCAGGGAGGGACTGAAGCTTTCTTT,CASSDGQGGTEAFF
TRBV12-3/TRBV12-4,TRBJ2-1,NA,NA,TGTGCCAGCAGTTTTAGTGGGGCTGAGCAGTTCTTC,CASSFSGAEQFF
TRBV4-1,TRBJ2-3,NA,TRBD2,TGCGCCAGCAGCCAAGATTCTCCAGGGACTACGACATGGGCGGGTACGCAGTATTTT,CASSQDSPGTTTWAGTQYF
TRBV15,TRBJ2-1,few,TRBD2,TGTGCCACCAGCAGAGTGGCGGGAGCTTTACATGAGCAGTTCTTC,CATSRVAGALHEQFF